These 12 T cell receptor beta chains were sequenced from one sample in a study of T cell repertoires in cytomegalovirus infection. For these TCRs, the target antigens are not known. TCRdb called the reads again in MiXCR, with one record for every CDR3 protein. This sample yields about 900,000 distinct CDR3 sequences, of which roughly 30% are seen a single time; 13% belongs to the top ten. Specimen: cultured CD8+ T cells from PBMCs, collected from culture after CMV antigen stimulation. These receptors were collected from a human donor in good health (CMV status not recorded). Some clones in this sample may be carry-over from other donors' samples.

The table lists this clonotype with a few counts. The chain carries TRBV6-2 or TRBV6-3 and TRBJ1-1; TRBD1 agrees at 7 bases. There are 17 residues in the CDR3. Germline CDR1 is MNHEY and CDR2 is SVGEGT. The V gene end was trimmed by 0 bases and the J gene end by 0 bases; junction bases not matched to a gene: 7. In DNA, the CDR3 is TGTGCCAGCAGTTACTCGAACCAGGGGGTAATGAACACTGAAGCTTTCTTT. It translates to CASSYSNQGVMNTEAFF.

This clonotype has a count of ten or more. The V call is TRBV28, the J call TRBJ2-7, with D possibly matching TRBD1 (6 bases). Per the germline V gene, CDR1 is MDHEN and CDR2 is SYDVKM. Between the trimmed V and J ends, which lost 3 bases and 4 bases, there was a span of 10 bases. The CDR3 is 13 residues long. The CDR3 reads CASSFRDNYEQYV. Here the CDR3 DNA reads TGTGCCAGCAGTTTCAGGGACAATTACGAGCAGTACGTC.

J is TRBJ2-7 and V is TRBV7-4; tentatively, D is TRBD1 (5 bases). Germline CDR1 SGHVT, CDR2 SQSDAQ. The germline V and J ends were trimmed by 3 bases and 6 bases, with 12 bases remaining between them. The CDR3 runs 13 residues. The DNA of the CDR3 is TGTGCCAGCAGCTTCTCCACAGGTAGCGAGCAGTACGTC. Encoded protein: CASSFSTGSEQYV.

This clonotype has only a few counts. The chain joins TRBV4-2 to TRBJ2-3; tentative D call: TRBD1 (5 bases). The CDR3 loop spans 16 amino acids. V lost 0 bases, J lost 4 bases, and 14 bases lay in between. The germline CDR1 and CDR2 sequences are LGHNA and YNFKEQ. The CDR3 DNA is TGTGCCAGCAGCCAAGATCGGCAGGGTAGAGCAGATACGCAGTATTTT. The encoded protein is CASSQDRQGRADTQYF.

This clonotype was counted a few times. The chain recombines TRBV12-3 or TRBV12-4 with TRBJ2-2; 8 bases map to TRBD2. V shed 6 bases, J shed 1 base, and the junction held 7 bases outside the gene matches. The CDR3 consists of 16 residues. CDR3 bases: TGTGCCAGCAGCCTTCCCAGCGGGGGGAACACCGGGGAGCTGTTTTTT. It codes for CASSLPSGGNTGELFF.

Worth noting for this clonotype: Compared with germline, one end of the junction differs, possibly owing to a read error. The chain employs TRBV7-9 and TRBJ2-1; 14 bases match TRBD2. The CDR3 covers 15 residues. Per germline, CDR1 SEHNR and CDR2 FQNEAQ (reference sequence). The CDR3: CVSSQTSGGADEQFF. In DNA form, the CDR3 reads TGTGTCAGCAGCCAGACTAGCGGGGGGGCGGATGAGCAGTTCTTC.

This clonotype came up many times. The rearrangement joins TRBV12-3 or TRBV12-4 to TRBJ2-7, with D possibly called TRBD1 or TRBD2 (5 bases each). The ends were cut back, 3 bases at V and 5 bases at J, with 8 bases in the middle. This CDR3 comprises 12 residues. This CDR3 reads CASSFLGDEQYV. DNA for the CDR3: TGTGCCAGCAGTTTCTTGGGGGACGAGCAGTACGTC.

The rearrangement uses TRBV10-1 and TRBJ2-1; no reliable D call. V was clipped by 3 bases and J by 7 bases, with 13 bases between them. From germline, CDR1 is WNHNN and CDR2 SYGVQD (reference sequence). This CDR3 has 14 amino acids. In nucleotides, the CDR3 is TGCGCCAGCAGTGAAAGGGCGGACGGGAATGAGCAGTTCTTC. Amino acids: CASSERADGNEQFF.

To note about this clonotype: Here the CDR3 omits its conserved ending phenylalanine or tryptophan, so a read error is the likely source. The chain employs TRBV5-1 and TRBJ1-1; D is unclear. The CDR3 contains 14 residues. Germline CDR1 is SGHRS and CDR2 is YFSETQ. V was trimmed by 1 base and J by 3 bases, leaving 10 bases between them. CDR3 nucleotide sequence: TGCGCCAGCAGCTTGTCTCAGCGGGACACTGAAGCTTTCCTT. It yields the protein CASSLSQRDTEAFL.

The CDR3 is CASSQDMGHNSPLHF. The CDR3 bases are TGCGCCAGCAGCCAAGATATGGGCCACAATTCACCCCTCCACTTT. The gene calls are TRBV4-1 and TRBJ1-6, with D uncertain. CDR1 and CDR2 (germline): MGHRA, YSYEKL. V lost 0 bases, J lost 7 bases, and 10 bases lay in between. The CDR3 runs to 15 residues.

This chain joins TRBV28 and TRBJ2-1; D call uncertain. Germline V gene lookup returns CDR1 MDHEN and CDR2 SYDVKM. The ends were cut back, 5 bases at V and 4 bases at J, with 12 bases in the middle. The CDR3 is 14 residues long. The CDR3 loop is CASSDVLDYNEQFF. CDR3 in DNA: TGTGCCAGCAGTGACGTCCTCGATTACAATGAGCAGTTCTTC.

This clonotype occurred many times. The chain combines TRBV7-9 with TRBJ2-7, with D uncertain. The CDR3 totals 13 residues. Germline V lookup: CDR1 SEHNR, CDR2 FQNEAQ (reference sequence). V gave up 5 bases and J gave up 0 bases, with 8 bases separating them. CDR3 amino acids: CASSPDRSYEQYF. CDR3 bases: TGTGCCAGCAGCCCCGACCGCTCCTACGAGCAGTACTTC.